Presented here are 5 T cell receptor beta chains from one specimen sequenced in a study of OX40 agonist ivuxolimab in advanced cancers. The data were produced by immunoSEQ multiplex PCR, yet TCRdb's version contains in-frame clones alone and is incomplete. The data show about 49,000 clones, 85% seen once. Here the sequenced sample was CD4+ or CD8+ T cells sorted from blood, taken in a trial of the OX40 agonist ivuxolimab. The receptor set was obtained from an adult with an advanced solid tumor such as melanoma, head and neck, liver or kidney cancer.

This clone showed up just once. The V and J genes are TRBV27 and TRBJ2-3, with 9 bases lining up with TRBD1. CDR3 size: 17 residues. The J segment lost 1 base and the V segment lost 5 bases, leaving 10 bases of the junction unmatched. CDR1 and CDR2 from the germline V gene are MNHEY and SMNVEV (reference sequence). The CDR3 region is CASSPLLTGGGTDTQYF. CDR3 DNA: TGTGCCAGCAGTCCTCTTTTGACAGGGGGTGGCACAGATACGCAGTATTTT.

V usage is TRBV11-2 and J usage is TRBJ1-4; the D gene is possibly TRBD1 (5 bases). Germline V gives CDR1 SGHAT, CDR2 FQNNGV. CDR3 length equals 16 residues. V was shortened by 4 bases and J by 0 bases, with 12 bases between the two germline ends. For the CDR3, the DNA is TGTGCCAGCAGCTATAGCGGGGGATCAACTAATGAAAAACTGTTTTTT. Its protein product is CASSYSGGSTNEKLFF.

The chain employs TRBV6-5 and TRBJ1-4, with D possibly matching TRBD1 (5 bases). Trimming left V 5 bases short and J 3 bases short, with 13 bases between. The CDR3 loop spans 15 amino acids. CDR1 and CDR2 from the germline V gene are MNHEY and SVGAGI. For the CDR3, the DNA is TGTGCCAGCAGTAGTTCCTTGGGGGCTAATGAAAAACTGTTTTTT. It translates to CASSSSLGANEKLFF.

This chain links TRBV29-1 with TRBJ2-3, with TRBD2 identical over 13 bases. The CDR3 is 15 residues long. V was clipped by 3 bases and J by 2 bases; unmatched bases: 2. Germline V gene sequence: CDR1 SQVTM, CDR2 ANQGSEA. CDR3 DNA sequence: TGCAGCGTTGACGGACTAGCGGGGGTCACAGATACGCAGTATTTT. Amino acid sequence: CSVDGLAGVTDTQYF.

The genes are TRBV9 and TRBJ1-1; D possibly corresponds to TRBD1 (5 bases). V was cut by 0 bases and J by 4 bases, with 16 bases left in between. Germline loops: CDR1 SGDLS, CDR2 YYNGEE. There are 16 residues in the CDR3. The DNA for the CDR3 is TGTGCCAGCAGCGTAGAGGGGTGGCAGAGTGGCACTGAAGCTTTCTTT. Protein sequence: CASSVEGWQSGTEAFF.